This passage covers 12 T cell receptor beta chains from one sample sequenced in a study of identifying expanded T cells in peripheral blood. Produced via immunoSEQ multiplex PCR; TCRdb's table is partial and in-frame only. Here the sample spans 80,000 to 95,000 clones, about 87% being singletons. Sample: blood. These receptors were taken from a person aged 18-70 years in good health.

This chain connects TRBV6-4 to TRBJ2-1; 12 nucleotides line up with TRBD2. The CDR3 loop spans 16 amino acids. With 0 bases clipped from V and 6 bases from J, the junction kept 3 bases outside the gene matches. The germline V gene encodes CDR1 MRHNA and CDR2 SNTAGT. CDR3 sequence: CASSDSSSGGANEQFF. The CDR3 DNA sequence: TGTGCCAGCAGTGACTCATCTAGCGGGGGGGCCAATGAGCAGTTCTTC.

This rearrangement joins TRBV9 to TRBJ2-7; no firm D call. CDR3 length: 15 residues. With 0 bases removed from V and 0 bases from J, the gap between germline ends came to 10 bases. Germline assignment: CDR1 SGDLS and CDR2 YYNGEE. This CDR3 reads CASSVGGISSYEQYF. CDR3 coding DNA: TGTGCCAGCAGCGTAGGTGGAATCAGCTCCTACGAGCAGTACTTC.

V is TRBV19 and J is TRBJ2-1; TRBD1 aligns across 10 bases. CDR1 is LNHDA, CDR2 SQIVND, per germline (reference sequence). V shed 5 bases, J shed 7 bases, and the junction held 8 bases outside the gene matches. CDR3 length: 15 residues. The chain's CDR3 is CASSDRDRGVNEQFF. The CDR3 DNA follows: TGTGCCAGTAGTGACCGGGACAGGGGAGTTAATGAGCAGTTCTTC.

Comment on this clone: Other nucleotide sequences from this sample produce the same CDR3. The chain couples TRBV7-9 to TRBJ2-7; 11 bases map to TRBD2. Trimming at V came to 1 base and at J to 5 bases, leaving 4 bases not matched to a gene. CDR1 is SEHNR, CDR2 FQNEAQ, per germline (reference sequence). The CDR3 length is 15 residues. CDR3 in DNA: TGTGCCAGCAGCTTAGGTAGCGGGGGGGCTAACGAGCAGTACTTC. This translates into CASSLGSGGANEQYF.

In this sample, this clone turned up once. This chain uses TRBV11-2 with TRBJ2-7; 8 bases fit TRBD1. This CDR3 has 15 residues. The V gene end was trimmed by 4 bases and the J gene end by 3 bases; junction bases not matched to a gene: 8. CDR1 is SGHAT and CDR2 is FQNNGV in the germline V gene. The CDR3 coding sequence is TGTGCCAGCAGCTCAATAGAGACAGGGGACTACGAGCAGTACTTC. It encodes CASSSIETGDYEQYF.

This clone has a handful of counts. V usage is TRBV5-6 and J usage is TRBJ1-1, with D hard to call. Germline CDR1 and CDR2: SGHDT and YYEEEE. The V gene lost 0 bases and the J gene lost 8 bases, with 8 bases spanning the gap. The CDR3 sequence is 12 residues long. The CDR3 spells CASSLGSLEAFF. The CDR3 bases are TGTGCCAGCAGCTTGGGATCTTTAGAAGCTTTCTTT.

V gene TRBV2 combines with J gene TRBJ1-5; no firm D call. Germline V gene lookup returns CDR1 SNHLY and CDR2 FYNNEI. The length of the CDR3 is 13 residues. The V and J ends lost 5 bases and 4 bases respectively, with 9 bases between them. CDR3 sequence: CASSSVNNQPQHF. CDR3 DNA sequence: TGTGCCAGCAGTTCCGTGAATAATCAGCCCCAGCATTTT.

This clone appeared a single time. J is TRBJ2-4 and V is TRBV4-2, with TRBD2 matching over 10 bases. CDR1 and CDR2 from the germline V gene are LGHNA and YNFKEQ. The CDR3 spans 16 residues. The V gene end was trimmed by 1 base and the J gene end by 3 bases; junction bases not matched to a gene: 3. DNA for the CDR3: TGTGCCAGCAGCCAAGGAACTAGCGGGATCAAAAACATTCAGTACTTC. As protein: CASSQGTSGIKNIQYF.

The rearrangement joins TRBV15 to TRBJ2-7; no clear D. V lost 5 bases and J 5 bases, leaving 16 bases between the germline ends. The CDR3 is 14 amino acids. The germline V gene has CDR1 LNHNV and CDR2 YYDKDF (reference sequence). In DNA, the CDR3 is TGTGCCACCAGCGGTGGGATCGCGAGGAACGAGCAGTACTTC. Residues: CATSGGIARNEQYF.

The genes are TRBV9 and TRBJ2-2; D tentatively fits TRBD1 or TRBD2 (6 bases each). This CDR3 comprises 14 residues. V lost 3 bases and J lost 7, with 13 bases in between. Germline CDR1 reads SGDLS; CDR2 reads YYNGEE. This chain's CDR3 is CASSERGGIGELFF. The CDR3 DNA follows: TGTGCCAGCAGCGAGCGAGGGGGGATCGGGGAGCTGTTTTTT.

V and J are TRBV28 and TRBJ2-5; 8 bases are shared with TRBD1. Germline V lookup: CDR1 MDHEN, CDR2 SYDVKM. The CDR3 length is 16 residues. V shed 4 bases and J 2 bases; nucleotides not matched to a gene: 9. The CDR3 region is CASSSRGRGRQETQYF. CDR3 nucleotides: TGTGCCAGCAGTTCCCGAGGCAGGGGGCGACAAGAGACCCAGTACTTC.

The sample holds one count of this clone. The chain recombines TRBV6-1 with TRBJ1-1; D unclear. The germline gives CDR1 MNHNS, CDR2 SASEGT. V was cut by 4 bases and J by 0 bases, with 3 bases left in between. This CDR3 has 12 amino acids. CDR3 nucleotides: TGTGCCAGCAGTGCCATGAACACTGAAGCTTTCTTT. This sequence encodes CASSAMNTEAFF.